The T cell receptor beta chain under discussion was sequenced for a study of blood T cell repertoires in COVID-19. Looking at the study overall: From the United States, Italy and Spain came samples of acute and convalescent COVID-19. T cells, B-cell-depleted T cells, or PBMCs supplied cDNA or gDNA.

The CDR3 runs to 13 residues. The V gene lost 5 bases and the J gene lost 1 base, with 8 bases spanning the gap. Germline V gene lookup returns CDR1 KGHSH and CDR2 LQKENI. This clone was observed a handful of times. Methods used by the authors: Reference gene primer amplification gave nucleated cell count estimates. The repertoire was sequenced with immunoSEQ multiplex PCR; TCRdb's copy has only in-frame clones and lacks some. V, J and clone size derive from that table, while D and trimming were established from the DNA sequence. In the table there are 150,000 or so clones, 88% of which are singletons.

V is TRBV18 and J is TRBJ1-1; no clear D gene. The source is a young woman with acute COVID-19. Sequencing used PBMCs or T cells enriched from blood (not recorded which). Written as DNA, the CDR3 is TGTGCCAGCTCATACAGTGGGAACACTGAAGCTTTCTTT. Its translation: CASSYSGNTEAFF.